What follows is one T cell receptor beta chain and its context. Which antigen it targets is not known. One base away there is no much larger clone; base qualities are not given. To estimate absolute template abundance from read counts, synthetic TCR analog templates were spiked into each PCR. The immunoSEQ assay used bias-controlled V and J gene primers to amplify TCRbeta CDR3 regions from genomic DNA. Sequencing of rearranged TCRbeta segments was done at approximately 20X coverage. As for the authors' bioinformatics: Clustering was used to correct sequencing errors, and CDR3s were annotated against IMGT so that V, D and J genes could be assigned. Downstream analyses used only productive TCRbeta rearrangements and left out out-of-frame or stop-codon sequences. To compute clonality, Shannon entropy was normalized by the log of the number of unique productive sequences and then subtracted from one. Clones differing between time points or between blood and tumor were identified by Fisher's exact test with Benjamini-Hochberg correction at adjusted p below 0.01. TCRdb took over this immuneACCESS table, retaining in-frame rearrangements with V and J assigned. Such tables are incomplete; in checked studies, under half of the missing clones stem from an unresolved V gene, and the remainder is unexplained. The DNA was the basis for D and trimming; V, J and clone size are from that table. This sample is represented by 35,000 to 45,000 clones; more than 75% of them were singletons. Of the sample, roughly 15% falls within the top ten clones.

A cohort of more than 25 patients with locally advanced or metastatic urothelial carcinoma, treated at Memorial Sloan Kettering on a trial protocol, was included. Peripheral blood mononuclear cells were collected pretreatment and during treatment, with between 1 and 8 total time points per patient. The Qiagen DNeasy Blood extraction kit was used to purify genomic DNA from total PBMCs and tumor samples. PBMCs were collected pretreatment and during treatment, and were isolated and stored as previously described. The source of the sample is a study of PD-L1 blockade in urothelial cancer (TCRdb year 2017). Looking at the study overall: Every patient began therapy in about 2014 and was given atezolizumab 1,200 mg intravenously every 3 weeks. About 90% of the roughly 29 patients were identified as males with urothelial cancer of bladder origin, and a prior smoking history was reported by 18 of 29 patients. An ECOG performance status of 0 or 1 was recorded for the patients, and 0 to 3 prior chemotherapy regimens had been received by the patients. Blood samples were analyzed at 3 weeks after treatment start (second dose) and at 6 weeks after treatment start. Blood samples yielded a median of about 150,000 T cells and tens of thousands of unique TCRs, with median clonality 0.080. An exploratory multi-omic analysis was conducted of the somatic, immune and clinical correlates of response to PD-L1 blockade with atezolizumab in urothelial cancer. Pretreatment tumor samples, along with matched peripheral blood collected serially before and after atezolizumab treatment, underwent TCR sequencing. Progression-free survival longer than 6 months counted as durable clinical benefit, and TCR features were additionally tested against both progression-free and overall survival. In the same patients, pretreatment tumors underwent whole exome sequencing and RNA sequencing in addition to TCR sequencing. Several patients achieved durable clinical benefit and around 19 did not. Around 30 patients had pretreatment blood TCR-seq, roughly 24 had at least one posttreatment blood collection, and roughly 24 had tumor TCR-seq. Overall study outcomes, separate from this receptor: Small sample size (n ≈ 28) and many exploratory analyses mean the results are intended to be hypothesis-generating. Greater expansion of tumor-associated TCR clones in peripheral blood 3 weeks after the start of treatment was observed in patients with durable benefit (n of about 20, p = 0.022). Improved progression-free and overall survival was found to be associated with pretreatment peripheral blood TCR clonality below the median.

V is pruned by 1 base and J by 6 bases, leaving 6 bases of the junction without a gene match. Inclusive of the bounding cysteine and phenylalanine, the CDR3 is 15 residues long. Of all the DNA, just the CDR3 is kept, 45 bases in frame from base 1. As encoded in the germline V gene (reference sequence), CDR1 is LNHNV while CDR2 is YYDKDF. Sequencing was performed on PBMCs, taken around atezolizumab (anti-PD-L1) treatment. The chain is assembled from TRBV15 and TRBJ2-5; 9 central nucleotides agree with TRBD2. This TCR derives from a woman aged 60 to 75 with urothelial cancer. The DNA sequence follows: TGTGCCACCAGCAGAGGAATAGCGGGAGAAAAGACCCAGTACTTC. It specifies CATSRGIAGEKTQYF.